This is a list of T cell receptor beta chains from one sample in a study of regulatory T cells in long-lasting Graves disease. MiXCR, run by TCRdb on the multiplex PCR reads, gives a single entry per CDR3 protein. The sample has more than 450,000 distinct CDR3 sequences; 15% to 20% are singletons. This sample was also put to use in a study of T cells in Graves' hyperthyroidism and ophthalmopathy.

The sample in question was peripheral blood mononuclear cells (PBMCs), obtained at new diagnosis, from a patient treated with antithyroid drugs. Receptor source: a man between 40 and 49 years old with Graves disease. Each CDR3 is given with its conserved first and last residue. The D gene is left open where the match is weak. Expanded clones get a size class; other rows say once, few or many, or leave the size out.

v_gene	d_gene	abundance	j_gene	len	CDR3nt	CDR3aa
TRBV24-1	.	many	TRBJ1-5	15	TGTGCCACCAGTGACTCGGGACGTACCAATCAGCCCCAGCATTTT	CATSDSGRTNQPQHF
TRBV7-2	.	many	TRBJ2-7	12	TGTGCCAGCAGCCCTCGATCGGGCGAGCAGTACTTC	CASSPRSGEQYF
TRBV27	.	few	TRBJ1-5	13	TGTGCCAGCAGTTTTATTAACAATCAGCCCCAGCATTTT	CASSFINNQPQHF
TRBV14	TRBD2	.	TRBJ2-1	19	TGTGCCAGCAGCCCAGGACTAGCGGGAGGAACGTACTATGGCAATGAGCAGTTCTTC	CASSPGLAGGTYYGNEQFF
TRBV20-1	.	many	TRBJ1-5	12	TGCAGTGCTAGTGAGGGCAATCAGCCCCAGCATTTT	CSASEGNQPQHF
TRBV2	.	many	TRBJ1-2	15	TGTGCCAGCAGTGAAGCGGAGGGGCTGGGCTATGGCTACACCTTC	CASSEAEGLGYGYTF
TRBV20-1	TRBD1	.	TRBJ2-7	14	TGCAGTGCTTTCCTGGGACAGGGCTTGTACGAGCAGTACTTC	CSAFLGQGLYEQYF
TRBV29-1	TRBD1	many	TRBJ2-7	13	TGCAGCGTCCGGGACAGGGGTCCCTACGAGCAGTACTTC	CSVRDRGPYEQYF
TRBV19	TRBD2	.	TRBJ2-1	13	TGTGCCAGTACAGCGGGGGTATCCAATGAGCAGTTCTTC	CASTAGVSNEQFF
TRBV3-1	TRBD2	few	TRBJ2-2	16	TGTGCCAGCAGCCAAGAGGGTAGCGGGATATCCGGGGAGCTGCTTTTT	CASSQEGSGISGELLF
TRBV7-9	TRBD1	.	TRBJ1-2	16	TGTGCCAGCAGAGGGACAGCAGACCCCCAATTGAATGGCTACACCTTC	CASRGTADPQLNGYTF
TRBV28	.	.	TRBJ2-1	10	TGTGCCAGCAGTGGGACGCAGCAGTTCTTC	CASSGTQQFF
TRBV20-1	.	few	TRBJ2-7	12	TGCAGTGCTTGGGGTAGATCCTACGAGCAGTACTTC	CSAWGRSYEQYF
TRBV3-1	.	many	TRBJ1-2	14	TGTGCCAGCAGCCCCTCCGGGACACCTTTGGGCTACACCTTC	CASSPSGTPLGYTF
TRBV24-1	TRBD1	few	TRBJ2-1	15	TGTGCCATCAGTACGACAGGGTCGGAAACAATTGAGCAGTTCTTC	CAISTTGSETIEQFF
TRBV19	.	.	TRBJ1-1	12	TGTGCCAGGTCGGTTGTTGACACTGAAGCTTTCTTT	CARSVVDTEAFF
TRBV28	TRBD2	.	TRBJ2-7	13	TGTGCCAGCAGATCAAGCGGGAGGTACGAGCAGTACTTC	CASRSSGRYEQYF
TRBV7-3	.	many	TRBJ1-1	13	TGTGCCAGCAGCTTACAGTTTCGCACTGAAGCTTTCTTT	CASSLQFRTEAFF
TRBV7-2	.	many	TRBJ2-7	15	TGTGCCAGCAGCTTAGCGAGTACAGGGTCCTACGAGCAGTACTTC	CASSLASTGSYEQYF
TRBV2	TRBD2	many	TRBJ2-2	16	TGTGCCAGCAGACTCCGGACTAGCGTGAACACCGGGGAGCTGTTTTTT	CASRLRTSVNTGELFF
TRBV4-1	.	few	TRBJ2-2	15	TGCGCCAGCAGCCAAGATGGGACTAACACCGGGGAGCTGTTTTTT	CASSQDGTNTGELFF
TRBV15	.	few	TRBJ1-1	17	TGTGCCACCAGTCATCCGGGACATCTCCTAGTGAACACTGAAGCTTTCTTT	CATSHPGHLLVNTEAFF
TRBV7-2	.	.	TRBJ1-2	13	TGTACCAGCAGCTTACCAGGGTGGCGTGGCTACACCTTC	CTSSLPGWRGYTF
TRBV5-1	TRBD1	few	TRBJ2-3	16	TGCGCCAGCAGCTTAACGACAGGGGCTTTCACAGATACGCAGTATTTT	CASSLTTGAFTDTQYF
TRBV5-1	TRBD2	many	TRBJ2-1	16	TGCGCCAGCAGCCGCAAAACTAGCGGGAGCTACAATGAGCAGTTCTTC	CASSRKTSGSYNEQFF
TRBV9	.	.	TRBJ2-5	14	TGTGCCTGCACCCGGGGTTCGGGGCAAGAGACCCAGTACTTC	CACTRGSGQETQYF
TRBV3-1	.	.	TRBJ2-7	15	TGTGCCAGCAGCAAATTGACAGTATTCACCTACGAGCAGTACTTC	CASSKLTVFTYEQYF
TRBV19	TRBD2	.	TRBJ2-1	14	TGTGCCAGTACCCCGACTAGCGGGAGGAGAGAGCAGTTCTTC	CASTPTSGRREQFF
TRBV11-2	.	many	TRBJ1-1	12	TGTGCCAGCAGCCTCTTGACCACTGAAGCTTTCTTT	CASSLLTTEAFF
TRBV6-1	.	few	TRBJ1-1	15	TGTGCCAGCAGTGAACGTATAGTCGCGAACACTGAAGCTTTCTTT	CASSERIVANTEAFF
TRBV5-1	.	few	TRBJ1-4	13	TGCGCCAGCAGCTCCTCAGGGGAAGAAAAACTGTTTTTT	CASSSSGEEKLFF
TRBV19	.	.	TRBJ1-5	16	TGTGCCAGTAGTATGGGGACACCTTATAGCAATCAGCCCCAGCATTTT	CASSMGTPYSNQPQHF
TRBV12-3/TRBV12-4	.	many	TRBJ1-5	14	TGTGCCAGCAGTTTGAGAATTAGCAATCAGCCCCAGCATTTT	CASSLRISNQPQHF
TRBV3-1	TRBD2	few	TRBJ2-7	15	TGTGCCAGCAGCCAAGGTAGCGGGATTTCCTACGAGCAGTACTTC	CASSQGSGISYEQYF
TRBV6-4	TRBD2	once	TRBJ2-1	15	TGTGCCAGCAGTGACGCGGGGACTACCCAGAATGAGCAGTTCTTC	CASSDAGTTQNEQFF
TRBV6-1	TRBD2	few	TRBJ2-7	17	TGTGCCAGCAGAGCCCTAGCGGGAAACCTCGTTGGGTACGAGCAGTACTTC	CASRALAGNLVGYEQYF
TRBV2	.	many	TRBJ2-1	11	TGTGCCAGCAGGAACGACAATGAGCAGTTCTTC	CASRNDNEQFF
TRBV2	.	few	TRBJ2-5	14	TGTGCCAGCAGCCCCTCCCTGGTGGAAGAGACCCAGTACTTC	CASSPSLVEETQYF
TRBV2	.	many	TRBJ2-1	13	TGTGCCAGCAGTGATGGGGTATACAATGAGCAGTTCTTC	CASSDGVYNEQFF
TRBV7-9	.	few	TRBJ1-4	13	TGTGCCAGCAGCCCCGGAAGACTAGGGAAACTGTTTTTT	CASSPGRLGKLFF
TRBV4-1	.	few	TRBJ1-1	15	TGCGCCAGCAGCCAAGGAAATAGGGGGGACACTGAAGCTTTCTTT	CASSQGNRGDTEAFF